This T cell receptor (beta chain) was recovered during a study of blood T cell repertoires in COVID-19. Overall study: Sites in the United States, Italy and Spain provided acute and convalescent COVID-19 samples. In each case, the material was cDNA or gDNA derived from T cells, B-cell-depleted T cells, or PBMCs.

Authors' analysis steps: Amplifying reference gene primers gave estimates of nucleated cell counts. Only in-frame clones appear in the TCRdb table, and some are missing; sequencing was by immunoSEQ multiplex PCR. V and J calls and clone size come straight from that table; D and trimming were deduced from the DNA. The data contain tens of thousands of clones, about 90% of them singletons. The CDR3 length is 18 residues. J lost 6 bases, V lost 5 bases, and 13 bases had no gene match. The V gene's germline CDR1 is SGHAT and CDR2 FQNNGV. The clonotype comes from a human donor in a cohort sampled during active COVID-19. The rearrangement joins TRBV11-2 to TRBJ1-6, with 10 bases matching TRBD1. The specimen sequenced was peripheral blood. The CDR3 DNA reads as TGTGCCAGCAGCCCCTGGGACAGGGGAATTGACAGTAATTCACCCCTCCACTTT. This encodes CASSPWDRGIDSNSPLHF.